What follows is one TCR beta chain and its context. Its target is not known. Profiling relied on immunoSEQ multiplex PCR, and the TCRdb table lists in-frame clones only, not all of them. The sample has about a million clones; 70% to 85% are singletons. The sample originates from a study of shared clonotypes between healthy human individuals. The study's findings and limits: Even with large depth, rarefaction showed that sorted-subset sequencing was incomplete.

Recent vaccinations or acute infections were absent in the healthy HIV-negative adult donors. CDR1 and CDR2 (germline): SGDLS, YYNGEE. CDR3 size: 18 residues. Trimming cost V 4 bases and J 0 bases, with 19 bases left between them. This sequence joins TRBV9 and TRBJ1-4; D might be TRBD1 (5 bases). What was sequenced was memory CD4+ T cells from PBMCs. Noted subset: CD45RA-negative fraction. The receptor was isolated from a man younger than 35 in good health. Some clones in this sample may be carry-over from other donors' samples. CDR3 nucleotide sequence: TGTGCCAGCAGCCAGTGGGGGACCGGGGCGTCAACTAATGAAAAACTGTTTTTT. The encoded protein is CASSQWGTGASTNEKLFF.